The rows below give T cell receptor beta chains drawn from one sample of a study of post-analysis software for immune sequencing data. A single record per CDR3 protein comes from TCRdb applying MiXCR to the PCR reads. The table includes over 250,000 distinct CDR3 sequences, 36% detected once. Sample: blood. These receptors all come from a girl aged 10 to 17 with multiple sclerosis. The conserved cysteine and the conserved F or W are not part of the CDR3 here. The size entry is marked missing in some rows and otherwise reads once, few, many or a size class.

size	J	V	CDR3
-	TRBJ2-1	TRBV14	ASSPRRSTDKNNEQF
many	TRBJ2-1	TRBV20-1	SARLAGVEQF
many	TRBJ2-1	TRBV28	ASTTGQGSYNEQF
many	TRBJ2-3	TRBV4-1	ASSQVGGGITDTQY
-	TRBJ2-7	TRBV4-2	ASSQDRGQKPYEQY
many	TRBJ2-3	TRBV12-3/TRBV12-4	ASSFGGRTDTQY
few	TRBJ2-1	TRBV12-3/TRBV12-4	ASSSRSIRSGSNYNEQF
many	TRBJ2-5	TRBV24-1	ATSDIAFQETQY
many	TRBJ2-7	TRBV5-1	ASSFGRGFSYEQY
few	TRBJ2-3	TRBV10-3	AIRGGATDTQY
once	TRBJ2-7	TRBV29-1	SVGSWPQY
many	TRBJ1-6	TRBV2	ASTGQGNSPLH
many	TRBJ1-5	TRBV4-1	ASTQDLGWDHQPQH
many	TRBJ2-3	TRBV27	ASTLYAHGGSTDTQY
many	TRBJ1-5	TRBV5-1	ASSRRGGDQPQH
-	-	TRBV27	ASSHSGRAHEQY
few	TRBJ2-3	TRBV3-1	ASSPLSGARADTQY
-	TRBJ2-2	TRBV10-2	ASSERGTGGSGELF
many	TRBJ2-3	TRBV27	ASSLGPADTQY
once	TRBJ2-5	TRBV7-2	ASSFLIFGQGAFWHEQY
many	TRBJ1-5	TRBV20-1	SARESISNQPQH
many	TRBJ1-4	TRBV4-1	ASSQDFQGSNEKLF
-	TRBJ2-7	TRBV7-9	ASSPPEVGTGWIYEQY
-	TRBJ2-3	TRBV3-1	ASSPLGPAGRADTQY
many	TRBJ1-2	TRBV7-9	ASSFTAGSSGYT
-	TRBJ2-5	TRBV3-1	ASSQDGLARQETQY
-	TRBJ1-1	TRBV6-5	ASSYLRGQGAREAF
many	TRBJ1-1	TRBV29-1	SVKTPNTEAF